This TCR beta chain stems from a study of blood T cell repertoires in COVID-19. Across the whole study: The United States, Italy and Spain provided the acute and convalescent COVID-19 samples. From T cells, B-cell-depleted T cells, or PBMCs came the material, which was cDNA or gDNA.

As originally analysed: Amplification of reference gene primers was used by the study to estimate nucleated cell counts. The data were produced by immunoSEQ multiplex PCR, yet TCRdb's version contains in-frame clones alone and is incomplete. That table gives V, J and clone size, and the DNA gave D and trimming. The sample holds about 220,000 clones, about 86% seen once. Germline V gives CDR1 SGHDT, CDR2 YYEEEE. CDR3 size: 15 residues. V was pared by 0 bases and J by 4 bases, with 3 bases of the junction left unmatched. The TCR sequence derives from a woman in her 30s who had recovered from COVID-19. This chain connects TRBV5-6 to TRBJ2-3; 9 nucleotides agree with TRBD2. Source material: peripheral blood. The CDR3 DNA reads TGTGCCAGCAGCTTGGGTAGCGGGAGCGCAGATACGCAGTATTTT. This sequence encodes CASSLGSGSADTQYF.